Listed below are T cell receptor beta chains from one sample, sequenced in a study of identical twins. One entry per CDR3 protein results from TCRdb running MiXCR on the 5' RACE reads. The table has roughly 350,000 distinct CDR3 sequences, 8.5% to 10% seen once. Specimen: naive T cells sorted from blood. These receptor sequences come from a woman between 50 and 59 years old in good health. The CDR3 runs from the conserved cysteine through the conserved F or W. Each record gives: V gene, clone size, J gene, D gene, CDR3 DNA, CDR3 protein. D genes are given only for firm matches. The size entry is marked missing in some rows and otherwise reads once, few, many or a size class.

v_call: TRBV20-1
clone_size: many
j_call: TRBJ1-6
d_call: TRBD1
cdr3_nt: TGCAGTTACAGGGGGAGCTCCTATAATTCACCCCTCCACTTT
cdr3_aa: CSYRGSSYNSPLHF

v_call: TRBV12-3/TRBV12-4
clone_size: many
j_call: TRBJ2-1
d_call: -
cdr3_nt: TGTGCCAGCAGTACGACGGGGTTCCATCAGGATGAGCAGTTCTTC
cdr3_aa: CASSTTGFHQDEQFF

v_call: TRBV7-9
clone_size: -
j_call: TRBJ2-4
d_call: -
cdr3_nt: TGTGCCAGCGACGATTTAGCCAAAAACATTCAGTACTTC
cdr3_aa: CASDDLAKNIQYF

v_call: TRBV6-5
clone_size: -
j_call: TRBJ2-6
d_call: -
cdr3_nt: TGTGCCAGCAGACGACAGGGAGGGGGGGCCAACGTCCTGACTTTC
cdr3_aa: CASRRQGGGANVLTF

v_call: TRBV12-3/TRBV12-4
clone_size: -
j_call: TRBJ2-1
d_call: -
cdr3_nt: TGTGCCAGCAGTCCACGTATCTCAGGGACCAATGAGCAGTTCTTC
cdr3_aa: CASSPRISGTNEQFF

v_call: TRBV19
clone_size: few
j_call: TRBJ2-7
d_call: TRBD2
cdr3_nt: TGTGCCAGTAGTTGGTCTAGCGGGAACTACGAGCAGTACTTC
cdr3_aa: CASSWSSGNYEQYF

v_call: TRBV5-4
clone_size: -
j_call: TRBJ2-1
d_call: -
cdr3_nt: TGTGCCAGCAGCTTGCGGGATACCGGTAACAATGAGCAGTTCTTC
cdr3_aa: CASSLRDTGNNEQFF

v_call: TRBV12-3/TRBV12-4
clone_size: few
j_call: TRBJ2-5
d_call: -
cdr3_nt: TGTGCCAGCAGGTGGGGCGGTGAGGGTGTGACCCAGTACTTC
cdr3_aa: CASRWGGEGVTQYF

v_call: TRBV7-2
clone_size: many
j_call: TRBJ2-7
d_call: TRBD2
cdr3_nt: TGTGCCAGCAGCTTCGACCAGCGTCCCGACCTAGCGGGGAAATTCTACGAGCAGTACTTC
cdr3_aa: CASSFDQRPDLAGKFYEQYF

v_call: TRBV12-3/TRBV12-4
clone_size: few
j_call: TRBJ2-7
d_call: -
cdr3_nt: TGTGCCAGCAGTTTTATGTCCTACGAGCAGTACTTC
cdr3_aa: CASSFMSYEQYF

v_call: TRBV4-1
clone_size: many
j_call: TRBJ2-3
d_call: TRBD2
cdr3_nt: TGCGCCAGCAGCTACCTAGCGGGAGGGCCCGATACGCAGTATTTT
cdr3_aa: CASSYLAGGPDTQYF

v_call: TRBV7-9
clone_size: -
j_call: TRBJ2-1
d_call: -
cdr3_nt: TGTGCCAGCAGGCCGAATCTGAATGAGCAGTTCTTC
cdr3_aa: CASRPNLNEQFF

v_call: TRBV20-1
clone_size: few
j_call: TRBJ2-1
d_call: -
cdr3_nt: TGCAGTGCAACAAACCCGCTAGCGCCTAGCTCCTACAATGAGCAGTTCTTC
cdr3_aa: CSATNPLAPSSYNEQFF

v_call: TRBV7-9
clone_size: -
j_call: TRBJ1-1
d_call: -
cdr3_nt: TGTGCCAGCAGCTCTAGAAGGGACACTGAAGCTTTCTTT
cdr3_aa: CASSSRRDTEAFF

v_call: TRBV24-1
clone_size: -
j_call: TRBJ1-1
d_call: TRBD1
cdr3_nt: TGTGCCACCAGTGATCCCATTCGGACAGGGGGAAGCACTGAAGCTTTCTTT
cdr3_aa: CATSDPIRTGGSTEAFF

v_call: TRBV5-1
clone_size: -
j_call: TRBJ2-5
d_call: TRBD2
cdr3_nt: TGCGCCAGCAGCTCTAGCGGGAGATTGGAAGAGACCCAGTACTTC
cdr3_aa: CASSSSGRLEETQYF

v_call: TRBV5-1
clone_size: many
j_call: TRBJ1-2
d_call: TRBD1
cdr3_nt: TGCGCCAGCAGCGACTGGGACAGGGAAAGCTACACCTTC
cdr3_aa: CASSDWDRESYTF

v_call: TRBV6-1
clone_size: few
j_call: TRBJ2-1
d_call: TRBD2
cdr3_nt: TGTGCCAGCAGACTAGCGGGAGGGGCCGAGGTGTATGAGCAGTTCTTC
cdr3_aa: CASRLAGGAEVYEQFF

v_call: TRBV27
clone_size: -
j_call: TRBJ2-7
d_call: TRBD2
cdr3_nt: TGTGCCAGCAGTTTATCCCTAGCGGGAGGAGGAGAGCAGTACTTC
cdr3_aa: CASSLSLAGGGEQYF

v_call: TRBV10-3
clone_size: -
j_call: TRBJ2-1
d_call: TRBD2
cdr3_nt: TGTGCCATCAGTGACCCGGGGGGACTAGCGGGCCACCGCTCCTACAATGAGCAGTTCTTC
cdr3_aa: CAISDPGGLAGHRSYNEQFF

v_call: TRBV6-5
clone_size: -
j_call: TRBJ1-1
d_call: -
cdr3_nt: TGTGCCAGCAGTTACTCGGCAGGGCCTAGGAACACTGAAGCTTTCTTT
cdr3_aa: CASSYSAGPRNTEAFF

v_call: TRBV7-6
clone_size: few
j_call: TRBJ2-1
d_call: -
cdr3_nt: TGTGCCAGCAGCTTAGAGCGGGTAGCAGGGCAGTTCTTC
cdr3_aa: CASSLERVAGQFF

v_call: TRBV20-1
clone_size: many
j_call: TRBJ1-1
d_call: -
cdr3_nt: TGCAGTGCTAGAGAGATTGAAGCTTTCTTT
cdr3_aa: CSAREIEAFF

v_call: TRBV20-1
clone_size: -
j_call: TRBJ2-2
d_call: TRBD2
cdr3_nt: TGCAGTGCTAGAGGGGGAATATCTAGCGGGAGGGAGCCGAAACAATTAACCGGGGAGCTGTTTTTT
cdr3_aa: CSARGGISSGREPKQLTGELFF

v_call: TRBV11-2
clone_size: few
j_call: TRBJ2-6
d_call: -
cdr3_nt: TGTGCCAGCAGCTTAGGGTTTCCTAGAGGGGTCGGGGCCAACGTCCTGACTTTC
cdr3_aa: CASSLGFPRGVGANVLTF

v_call: TRBV25-1
clone_size: many
j_call: TRBJ2-3
d_call: TRBD2
cdr3_nt: TGTGCCAGCACCTTAAGCGGGAGTCGCACAGATACGCAGTATTTT
cdr3_aa: CASTLSGSRTDTQYF

v_call: TRBV12-3/TRBV12-4
clone_size: many
j_call: TRBJ1-2
d_call: -
cdr3_nt: TGTGCCAGCAGTCAAGACGGGACCGACTATGGCTACACCTTC
cdr3_aa: CASSQDGTDYGYTF